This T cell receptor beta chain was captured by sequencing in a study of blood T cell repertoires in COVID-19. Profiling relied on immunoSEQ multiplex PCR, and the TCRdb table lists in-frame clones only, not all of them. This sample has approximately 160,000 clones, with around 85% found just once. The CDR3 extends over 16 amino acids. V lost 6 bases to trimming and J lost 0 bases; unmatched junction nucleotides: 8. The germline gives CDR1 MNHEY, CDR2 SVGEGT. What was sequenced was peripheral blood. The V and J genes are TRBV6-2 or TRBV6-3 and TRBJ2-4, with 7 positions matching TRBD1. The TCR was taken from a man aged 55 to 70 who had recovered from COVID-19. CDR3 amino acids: CASSPRQGIAKNIQYF. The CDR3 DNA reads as TGTGCCAGCAGCCCTAGACAGGGAATAGCCAAAAACATTCAGTACTTC.